This entry is about one T cell receptor beta chain. The antigen remains undetermined. The data were taken from a study of OX40 agonist ivuxolimab in advanced cancers. Across the whole study: A mean age of approximately 64 years, range roughly 20 to 79, was recorded, and under 85% were male. Enrollees could have had prior anti-PD-1, anti-PD-L1 or anti-CTLA-4 therapy, which 35% to 40% had received. Study observations and caveats: By week 6 at 0.1 to 3.0 mg/kg, blood CD4+ and CD8+ T cells had expanded clonally. Individuals who were partial responders at 0.1-3.0 mg/kg had clonal expansion that ranked among the lowest.

Between the trimmed V and J ends, which lost 0 bases and 0 bases, there was a span of 5 bases. This CDR3 spans 14 amino acids. Germline V gene sequence: CDR1 SGHDT, CDR2 YYEEEE. Some clones are missing from TCRdb's copy, which holds only in-frame ones; the method was immunoSEQ multiplex PCR. The sample has about 60,000 clones; about 82% are singletons. The sample here was CD4+ or CD8+ T cells sorted from blood, taken in a trial of the OX40 agonist ivuxolimab. The chain is built from TRBV5-6 and TRBJ2-3; no firm D call. The receptor comes from an adult with an advanced solid tumor such as melanoma, head and neck, liver or kidney cancer. The CDR3 DNA reads TGTGCCAGCAGCTTGGCGGAGAGCACAGATACGCAGTATTTT. Residues: CASSLAESTDTQYF.